A selection of T cell receptor beta chains follows, all from one sample in a study of blood T cell repertoires in COVID-19. Method: immunoSEQ multiplex PCR; TCRdb's copy keeps in-frame clones and lacks some. The table has approximately 140,000 clones, approximately 84% seen once. Source material: peripheral blood. These receptors were taken from a man between 65 and 79 years old with acute or convalescent COVID-19. Both conserved end residues are part of each CDR3. D genes are given only for firm matches. Expanded clones are given a class, and other clones once, few, many or no size at all.

j_gene: TRBJ2-1; v_gene: TRBV19; abundance: -; len: 15; d_gene: -; CDR3aa: CASSIGQGTHNEQFF; CDR3nt: TGTGCCAGTAGTATCGGGCAGGGTACTCACAATGAGCAGTTCTTC
j_gene: TRBJ1-2; v_gene: TRBV4-1; abundance: -; len: 19; d_gene: TRBD1; CDR3aa: CASSHAGTGLLRTNYGYTF; CDR3nt: TGCGCCAGCAGCCATGCCGGGACAGGGCTCCTCCGCACTAACTATGGCTACACCTTC
j_gene: TRBJ1-5; v_gene: TRBV3-1/TRBV3-2; abundance: -; len: 19; d_gene: TRBD1; CDR3aa: CASSQEKGQGAGVRQPQHF; CDR3nt: TGTGCCAGCAGCCAAGAAAAGGGACAGGGGGCTGGGGTCCGTCAGCCCCAGCATTTT
j_gene: TRBJ2-2; v_gene: TRBV19; abundance: -; len: 16; d_gene: -; CDR3aa: CASSIGWPANTGELFF; CDR3nt: TGTGCCAGTAGTATAGGGTGGCCTGCGAACACCGGGGAGCTGTTTTTT
j_gene: TRBJ1-1; v_gene: TRBV7-2; abundance: -; len: 13; d_gene: -; CDR3aa: CASTSVGRTEAFF; CDR3nt: TGTGCCAGCACCTCAGTGGGGAGAACTGAAGCTTTCTTT
j_gene: TRBJ1-4; v_gene: TRBV12-3/TRBV12-4; abundance: -; len: 13; d_gene: -; CDR3aa: CASRITGHEKLFF; CDR3nt: TGTGCCAGCAGGATAACAGGGCATGAAAAACTGTTTTTT
j_gene: TRBJ1-5; v_gene: TRBV10-2; abundance: -; len: 16; d_gene: TRBD1; CDR3aa: CASSDSGTGVHQPQHF; CDR3nt: TGCGCCAGCAGTGATTCCGGGACAGGAGTTCATCAGCCCCAGCATTTT
j_gene: TRBJ1-5; v_gene: TRBV4-1; abundance: -; len: 16; d_gene: TRBD1; CDR3aa: CASSQDRGTGVQPQHF; CDR3nt: TGCGCCAGCAGCCAAGATCGAGGGACAGGGGTTCAGCCCCAGCATTTT
j_gene: TRBJ1-4; v_gene: TRBV25-1; abundance: once; len: 15; d_gene: TRBD1; CDR3aa: CASSAVTGADEKLFF; CDR3nt: TGTGCCAGCAGTGCGGTGACAGGGGCGGATGAAAAACTGTTTTTT
j_gene: TRBJ2-2; v_gene: TRBV7-3; abundance: -; len: 16; d_gene: -; CDR3aa: CASSAHGTMNTGELFF; CDR3nt: TGTGCCAGCAGCGCACACGGGACAATGAACACCGGGGAGCTGTTTTTT
j_gene: TRBJ2-3; v_gene: TRBV3-1/TRBV3-2; abundance: -; len: 16; d_gene: TRBD1; CDR3aa: CASSHSRGLLGDTQYF; CDR3nt: TGTGCCAGCAGCCACTCCAGGGGGCTTTTAGGGGATACGCAGTATTTT
j_gene: TRBJ2-5; v_gene: TRBV7-6; abundance: -; len: 13; d_gene: -; CDR3aa: CASSLEGGRAQYF; CDR3nt: TGTGCCAGCAGCCTAGAGGGCGGGCGGGCCCAGTACTTC
j_gene: TRBJ1-6; v_gene: TRBV5-1; abundance: -; len: 15; d_gene: TRBD1; CDR3aa: CASSRTGVPESPLHF; CDR3nt: TGCGCCAGCAGCCGGACAGGCGTACCAGAATCACCCCTCCACTTT
j_gene: TRBJ2-1; v_gene: TRBV7-3; abundance: -; len: 15; d_gene: TRBD1; CDR3aa: CASSLMGQGADEQFF; CDR3nt: TGTGCCAGCAGCTTAATGGGACAGGGGGCCGATGAGCAGTTCTTC
j_gene: TRBJ1-1; v_gene: TRBV5-1; abundance: once; len: 14; d_gene: -; CDR3aa: CASSVTQSGTEAFF; CDR3nt: TGCGCCAGCAGCGTCACTCAATCCGGCACTGAAGCTTTCTTT
j_gene: TRBJ2-5; v_gene: TRBV5-4; abundance: -; len: 17; d_gene: TRBD2; CDR3aa: CASSLAGASGGSETQYF; CDR3nt: TGTGCCAGCAGCTTGGCCGGGGCTAGCGGGGGATCGGAGACCCAGTACTTC